The T cell receptor (beta chain) described here comes from a study of T cell changes during pregnancy in multiple sclerosis. Clones were sequenced by immunoSEQ multiplex PCR, and TCRdb holds only the in-frame ones, with some missing. The data contain about 71,000 clones, approximately 92% of them singletons. The germline V gene encodes CDR1 MNHEY and CDR2 SMNVEV (reference sequence). The CDR3 loop spans 16 amino acids. Germline trimming cut 0 bases from V and 8 bases from J; bases unmatched to any gene: 5. This TCR derives from a female donor with multiple sclerosis, enrolled in a pregnancy study. The sequences come from peripheral blood, collected in the third trimester of pregnancy. The rearrangement links TRBV27 to TRBJ2-1, with TRBD2 identical over 12 bases. CDR3 loop: CASSLSTASGRDEQFF. The CDR3 nucleotides are TGTGCCAGCAGTTTATCGACAGCTAGCGGGAGGGATGAGCAGTTCTTC.